A selection of T cell receptor beta chains follows, all from one sample in a study of blood T cell repertoires in COVID-19. Assay: immunoSEQ multiplex PCR; the TCRdb copy retains only in-frame clones and omits some. The sample has about 240,000 clones, approximately 86% seen once. Input material: peripheral blood. These receptors came from a woman in her 70s with active or convalescent COVID-19. Each CDR3 is given with its conserved first and last residue. A D gene is named only where the DNA matches it firmly. The size field is filled for only some rows; it gives once, few, many or a size class.

clone_size	v_call	d_call	j_call	cdr3_aa	cdr3_nt
.	TRBV3-1/TRBV3-2	TRBD2	TRBJ2-4	CASSQGTAGEYF	TGTGCCAGCAGCCAAGGGACGGCGGGAGAGTACTTC
.	TRBV10-1	.	TRBJ1-1	CASSGQRGTEAFF	TGCGCCAGCAGTGGACAGCGGGGCACTGAAGCTTTCTTT
.	TRBV5-4	.	TRBJ2-3	CASSYEPRTDTQYF	TGTGCCAGCAGCTACGAGCCGCGCACAGATACGCAGTATTTT
once	TRBV29-1	TRBD1	TRBJ2-7	CSVLGTGTNYEQYF	TGCAGCGTTCTCGGGACAGGGACTAACTACGAGCAGTACTTC
.	TRBV9	.	TRBJ1-1	CASSVVLTGNTEAFF	TGTGCCAGCAGCGTGGTCTTGACAGGGAACACTGAAGCTTTCTTT
.	TRBV10-2	.	TRBJ1-1	CASVMNTEAFF	TGCGCCAGCGTAATGAACACTGAAGCTTTCTTT
.	TRBV5-1	.	TRBJ2-7	CASSLNRQQEQYF	TGCGCCAGCAGCCTGAATCGACAGCAAGAGCAGTACTTC
.	TRBV12-3/TRBV12-4	.	TRBJ1-3	CASSFGVENTIYF	TGTGCCAGCAGTTTTGGAGTGGAAAACACCATATATTTT
once	TRBV7-9	TRBD1	TRBJ1-6	CASSLDRGQSPLHF	TGTGCCAGCAGCTTAGACAGGGGGCAGTCACCCCTCCACTTT
.	TRBV18	TRBD1	TRBJ1-4	CASSPGQQTNEKLFF	TGTGCCAGCTCACCGGGACAGCAAACTAATGAAAAACTGTTTTTT
.	TRBV15	.	TRBJ1-4	CATSSQGQGEEKLFF	TGTGCCACCAGCAGCCAAGGGCAGGGCGAGGAAAAACTGTTTTTT